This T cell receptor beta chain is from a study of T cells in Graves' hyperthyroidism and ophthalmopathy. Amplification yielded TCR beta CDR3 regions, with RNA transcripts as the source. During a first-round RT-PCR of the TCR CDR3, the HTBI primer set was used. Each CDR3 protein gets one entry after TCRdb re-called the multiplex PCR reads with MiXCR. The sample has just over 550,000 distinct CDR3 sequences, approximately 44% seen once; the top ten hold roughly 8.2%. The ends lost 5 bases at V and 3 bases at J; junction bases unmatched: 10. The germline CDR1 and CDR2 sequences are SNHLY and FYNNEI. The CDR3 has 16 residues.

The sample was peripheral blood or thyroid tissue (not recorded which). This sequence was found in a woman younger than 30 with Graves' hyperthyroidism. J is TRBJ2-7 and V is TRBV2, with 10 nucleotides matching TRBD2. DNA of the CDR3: TGTGCCAGCAGTTATTCGGCTAGCGGGAGCAACTACGAGCAGTACTTC. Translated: CASSYSASGSNYEQYF. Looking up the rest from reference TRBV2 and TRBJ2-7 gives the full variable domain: EPEVTQTPSHQVTQMGQEVILRCVPISNHLYFYWYRQILGQKVEFLVSFYNNEISEKSEIFDDQFSVERPDGSNFTLKIRSTKLEDSAMYFCASSYSASGSNYEQYFGPGTRLTVT.